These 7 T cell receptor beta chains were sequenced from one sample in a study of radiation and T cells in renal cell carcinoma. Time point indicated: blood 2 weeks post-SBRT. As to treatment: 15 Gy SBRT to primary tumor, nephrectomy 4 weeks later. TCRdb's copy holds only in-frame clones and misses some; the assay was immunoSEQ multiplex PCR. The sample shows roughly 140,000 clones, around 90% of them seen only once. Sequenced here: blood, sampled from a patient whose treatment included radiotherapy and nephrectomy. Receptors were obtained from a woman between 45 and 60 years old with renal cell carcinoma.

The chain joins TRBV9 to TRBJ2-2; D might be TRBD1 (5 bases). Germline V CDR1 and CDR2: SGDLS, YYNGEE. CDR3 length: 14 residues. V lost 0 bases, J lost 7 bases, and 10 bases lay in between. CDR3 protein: CASSVAYRGGELFF. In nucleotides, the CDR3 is TGTGCCAGCAGCGTAGCTTATAGGGGCGGGGAGCTGTTTTTT. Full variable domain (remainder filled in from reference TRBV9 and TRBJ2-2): DSGVTQTPKHLITATGQRVTLRCSPRSGDLSVYWYQQSLDQGLQFLIQYYNGEERAKGNILERFSAQQFPDLHSELNLSSLELGDSALYFCASSVAYRGGELFFGEGSRLTVL.

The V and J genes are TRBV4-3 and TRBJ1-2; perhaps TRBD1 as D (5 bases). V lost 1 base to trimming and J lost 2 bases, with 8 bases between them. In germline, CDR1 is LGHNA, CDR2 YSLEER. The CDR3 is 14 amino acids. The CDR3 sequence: CASSQAEGNYGYTF. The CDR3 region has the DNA TGCGCCAGCAGCCAAGCAGAGGGGAACTATGGCTACACCTTC.

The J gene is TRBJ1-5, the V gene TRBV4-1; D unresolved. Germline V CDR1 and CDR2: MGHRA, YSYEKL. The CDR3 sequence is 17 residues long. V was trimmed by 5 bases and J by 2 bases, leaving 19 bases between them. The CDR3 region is CASSDGRARGGNQPQHF. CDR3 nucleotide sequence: TGCGCCAGCAGCGACGGCCGGGCCCGCGGCGGCAATCAGCCCCAGCATTTT.

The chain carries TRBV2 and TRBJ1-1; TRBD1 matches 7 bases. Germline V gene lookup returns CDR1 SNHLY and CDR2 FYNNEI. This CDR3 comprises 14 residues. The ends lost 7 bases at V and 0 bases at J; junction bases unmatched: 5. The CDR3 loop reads CASTWDSLNTEAFF. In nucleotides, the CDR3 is TGTGCCAGCACCTGGGACAGCCTGAACACTGAAGCTTTCTTT.

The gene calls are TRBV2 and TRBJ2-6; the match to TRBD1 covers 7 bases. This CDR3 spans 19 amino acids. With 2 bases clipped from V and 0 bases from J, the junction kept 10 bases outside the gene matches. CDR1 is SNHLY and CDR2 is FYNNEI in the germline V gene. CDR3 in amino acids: CASSELIGTANSGANVLTF. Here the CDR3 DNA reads TGTGCCAGCAGTGAATTAATCGGGACAGCGAACTCTGGGGCCAACGTCCTGACTTTC.

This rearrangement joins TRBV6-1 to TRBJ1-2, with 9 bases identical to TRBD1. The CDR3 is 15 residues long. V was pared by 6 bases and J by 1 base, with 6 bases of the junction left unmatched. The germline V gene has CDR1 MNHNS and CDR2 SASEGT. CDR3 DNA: TGTGCCAGCAGGGACAGGGGCGCCTTTAACTATGGCTACACCTTC. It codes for CASRDRGAFNYGYTF.

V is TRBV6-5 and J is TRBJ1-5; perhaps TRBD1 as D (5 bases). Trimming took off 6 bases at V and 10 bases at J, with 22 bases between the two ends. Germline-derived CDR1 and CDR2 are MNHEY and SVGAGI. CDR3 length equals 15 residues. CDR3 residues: CASRNSGTGLHPQHF. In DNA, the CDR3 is TGTGCCAGCAGAAACTCCGGGACGGGGTTACATCCCCAGCATTTT.